This TCR beta chain was identified in a study of Graves' ophthalmopathy and Graves' hyperthyroidism. This clonotype was detected a few times. Its specificity is unknown. Other autoimmune diseases, uncontrolled infections, pregnancy or lactation excluded patients from enrollment. Thyroid ultrasound, orbital computed tomography, TRAb, serum thyroxine and clinical symptoms formed the basis of diagnosis. Study-wide results and caveats: The authors also found most expanded thyroid clonotypes above 0.001 frequency in blood. The study's model predicted ophthalmopathy progression at about 64% sensitivity and about 72% specificity.

The authors amplified TCR beta CDR3 regions, and they did so from RNA transcripts for repertoire sequencing. First-round RT-PCR employed HTBI primers, with a second-round multiplex PCR after it. In TCRdb, the multiplex PCR reads were re-called with MiXCR into one record per CDR3 protein. The sample includes approximately 640,000 distinct CDR3 sequences, roughly 41% of them seen just once. The V gene's germline CDR1 is LGHNT and CDR2 FRNRAP. The CDR3 has 17 amino acids. Trimming stripped 3 bases from V and 4 bases from J, with 18 bases between. This TCR derives from an adult man with Graves' ophthalmopathy. The chain recombines TRBV12-5 with TRBJ2-2, with D perhaps assigned TRBD1 or TRBD2 (5 bases each). Sequenced material: peripheral blood. In DNA form, the CDR3 reads TGTGCTAGTGGTTTCCGCCCGCCCGGGACGACCACCGGGGAGCTGTTTTTT. Encoded protein: CASGFRPPGTTTGELFF.